This TCR beta chain was retrieved from a study of T-cell reconstitution after alpha-beta-depleted transplantation in children. Note on this clonotype: Its antigen is not known.

Trimming pared 0 bases from V and 3 bases from J, leaving 13 bases between. This CDR3 region has 15 residues. CDR1 SGHRS and CDR2 YFSETQ come from the germline V gene. TCRbeta library construction was performed incorporating unique molecular identifiers. TCRdb recomputed calls from the PCR reads with MiXCR, one row per CDR3 protein. This table holds a few hundred thousand distinct CDR3 sequences, 20% to 30% found once. General study results and limits: Counts and diversity of T cells one year after transplant came mostly from newly produced T cells.

The chain uses TRBV5-1 and TRBJ2-7; maybe TRBD1 (6 bases). The material sequenced was PBMCs, taken before TCRalphabeta/CD19-depleted stem cell transplant. The sequence came from a boy under three years old with Wiskott-Aldrich syndrome, due to receive a stem cell transplant. The CDR3 DNA is TGCGCCAGCAGCTTGGACAGGGAAAAGAACTACGAGCAGTACTTC. As protein: CASSLDREKNYEQYF.